Listed below are T cell receptor beta chains from one sample, sequenced in a study of T cell changes during pregnancy in multiple sclerosis. Only in-frame clones appear in the TCRdb table, and some are missing; sequencing was by immunoSEQ multiplex PCR. The sample has about 46,000 clones, around 92% seen once. Sample: CD8+ T cells from peripheral blood mononuclear cells, taken after pregnancy. All receptors derive from a female donor with multiple sclerosis, enrolled in a pregnancy study. Both conserved end residues are part of each CDR3. The D gene is left open where the match is weak. A clone size is listed for some rows: how often the clone was seen (once, few, many), or a class if it is expanded.

abundance: NA
d_gene: NA
j_gene: TRBJ2-7
v_gene: TRBV6-4
CDR3nt: TGTGCCAGCAGCGTCACGGAGGGAACAGCCTACTACGAGCAGTACTTC
CDR3aa: CASSVTEGTAYYEQYF

abundance: NA
d_gene: NA
j_gene: TRBJ2-3
v_gene: TRBV7-8
CDR3nt: TGTGCCAGCAGCTTCGGCGCGGGGGCCGGTACAGATACGCAGTATTTT
CDR3aa: CASSFGAGAGTDTQYF

abundance: NA
d_gene: NA
j_gene: TRBJ2-1
v_gene: TRBV27
CDR3nt: TGTGCCAGCAGTTTGTCAGGAAATGAGCAGTTCTTC
CDR3aa: CASSLSGNEQFF

abundance: NA
d_gene: TRBD1
j_gene: TRBJ1-1
v_gene: TRBV18
CDR3nt: TGTGCCAGCTCACCGGGACAGACCACTGAAGCTTTCTTT
CDR3aa: CASSPGQTTEAFF

abundance: NA
d_gene: NA
j_gene: TRBJ1-4
v_gene: TRBV6-6
CDR3nt: TGTGCCAGCTCGAGGAATGAAAAACTGTTTTTT
CDR3aa: CASSRNEKLFF

abundance: NA
d_gene: NA
j_gene: TRBJ2-6
v_gene: TRBV6-4
CDR3nt: TGTGCCAGCAGTGACAGGGGGACTGGGGCCAACGTCCTGACTTTC
CDR3aa: CASSDRGTGANVLTF

abundance: NA
d_gene: NA
j_gene: TRBJ2-7
v_gene: TRBV19
CDR3nt: TGTGCCAGTAGTATATCAGGGGCCGCAAGGGCCTACGAGCAGTACTTC
CDR3aa: CASSISGAARAYEQYF

abundance: NA
d_gene: TRBD1
j_gene: TRBJ2-2
v_gene: TRBV29-1
CDR3nt: TGCAGCGGGGCAGGGGGCGCGGAAACCGGGGAGCTGTTTTTT
CDR3aa: CSGAGGAETGELFF

abundance: NA
d_gene: TRBD2
j_gene: TRBJ2-1
v_gene: TRBV9
CDR3nt: TGTGCCAGCAGCGTAGGGGGGGGAGGCCTCAATGAGCAGTTCTTC
CDR3aa: CASSVGGGGLNEQFF

abundance: NA
d_gene: TRBD1
j_gene: TRBJ1-3
v_gene: TRBV11-2
CDR3nt: TGTGCCAGCAGCTTTGGACAGGGTGATATGAACACCATATATTTT
CDR3aa: CASSFGQGDMNTIYF

abundance: NA
d_gene: TRBD2
j_gene: TRBJ2-7
v_gene: TRBV19
CDR3nt: TGTGCCAGTGGTTTTGCGGGAGAAGGCTACGAGCAGTACTTC
CDR3aa: CASGFAGEGYEQYF

abundance: NA
d_gene: TRBD1
j_gene: TRBJ1-1
v_gene: TRBV30
CDR3nt: TGTGCCTGGAGTGACAGGGGATTTACTGAAGCTTTCTTT
CDR3aa: CAWSDRGFTEAFF

abundance: NA
d_gene: NA
j_gene: TRBJ2-7
v_gene: TRBV5-6
CDR3nt: TGTGCCAGCACCCACGAACCCGGTCTCGAGCAGTACTTC
CDR3aa: CASTHEPGLEQYF

abundance: NA
d_gene: NA
j_gene: TRBJ1-1
v_gene: TRBV11-3
CDR3nt: TGTGCCAGCAGCTTATGGGGAGATGAAGAAGCTTTCTTT
CDR3aa: CASSLWGDEEAFF

abundance: NA
d_gene: TRBD1
j_gene: TRBJ1-4
v_gene: TRBV4-3
CDR3nt: TGCGCCAGCAGCCCGGGACAGGGGTTGGACGAAAAACTGTTTTTT
CDR3aa: CASSPGQGLDEKLFF

abundance: NA
d_gene: TRBD1
j_gene: TRBJ2-7
v_gene: TRBV4-3
CDR3nt: TGCGCCAGCAGCCAAGTTCTAATGACAGGGAACGAGCAGTACTTC
CDR3aa: CASSQVLMTGNEQYF

abundance: few
d_gene: NA
j_gene: TRBJ1-2
v_gene: TRBV7-9
CDR3nt: TGTGCCAGCAGCTTACCCCAGGTGGGCTATGGCTACACCTTC
CDR3aa: CASSLPQVGYGYTF

abundance: few
d_gene: TRBD1
j_gene: TRBJ1-1
v_gene: TRBV6-5
CDR3nt: TGTGCCACCCGACAGGGGTTGGAAACTGAAGCTTTCTTT
CDR3aa: CATRQGLETEAFF

abundance: NA
d_gene: TRBD2
j_gene: TRBJ2-1
v_gene: TRBV19
CDR3nt: TGTGCCAGTAGTATTGGGCTAGCGGTCTACAATGAGCAGTTCTTC
CDR3aa: CASSIGLAVYNEQFF

abundance: NA
d_gene: TRBD1
j_gene: TRBJ2-7
v_gene: TRBV7-2
CDR3nt: TGTGCCAGCAGCTTGAGCGGACAGGGTGACGAGCAGTACTTC
CDR3aa: CASSLSGQGDEQYF

abundance: NA
d_gene: NA
j_gene: TRBJ2-7
v_gene: TRBV27
CDR3nt: TGTGCCAGCACTAACGGAGGACCGTCCTACGAGCAGTACTTC
CDR3aa: CASTNGGPSYEQYF

abundance: NA
d_gene: NA
j_gene: TRBJ2-1
v_gene: TRBV19
CDR3nt: TGTGCCAGTAGTATAGTGGAAGGGGTGAGCAATGAGCAGTTCTTC
CDR3aa: CASSIVEGVSNEQFF

abundance: few
d_gene: TRBD2
j_gene: TRBJ2-5
v_gene: TRBV5-6
CDR3nt: TGTGCCAGCAGCCGGACTAGCGCCCTGGAGACCCAGTACTTC
CDR3aa: CASSRTSALETQYF

abundance: NA
d_gene: NA
j_gene: TRBJ1-2
v_gene: TRBV4-2
CDR3nt: TGTGCCAGCAGCCATCTTTCCGGGGAGCTTAACTATGGCTACACCTTC
CDR3aa: CASSHLSGELNYGYTF

abundance: NA
d_gene: TRBD1
j_gene: TRBJ2-7
v_gene: TRBV29-1
CDR3nt: TGCAGCGTTGAAGATCAGGCAGGGGGCATGGACGAGCAGTACTTC
CDR3aa: CSVEDQAGGMDEQYF

abundance: NA
d_gene: TRBD1
j_gene: TRBJ1-1
v_gene: TRBV7-9
CDR3nt: TGTGCCAGCAGCTCGAGACAGGGAGGGAACACTGAAGCTTTCTTT
CDR3aa: CASSSRQGGNTEAFF

abundance: NA
d_gene: NA
j_gene: TRBJ1-2
v_gene: TRBV27
CDR3nt: TGTGCCAGCAGTGCCCGGGGGTCCCTCTATGGCTACACCTTC
CDR3aa: CASSARGSLYGYTF

abundance: once
d_gene: NA
j_gene: TRBJ2-7
v_gene: TRBV7-9
CDR3nt: TGTGCCAGCAGCCCCACGGGGAGCGAGCAGTACTTC
CDR3aa: CASSPTGSEQYF

abundance: NA
d_gene: TRBD1
j_gene: TRBJ1-2
v_gene: TRBV5-6
CDR3nt: TGTGCCAGCAGTACAGGGGATGGCTACACCTTC
CDR3aa: CASSTGDGYTF

abundance: NA
d_gene: TRBD1
j_gene: TRBJ1-4
v_gene: TRBV7-6
CDR3nt: TGTGCCAGCAGCTTATCTCGACAGGGGACTAATGAAAAACTGTTTTTT
CDR3aa: CASSLSRQGTNEKLFF

abundance: NA
d_gene: NA
j_gene: TRBJ2-1
v_gene: TRBV30
CDR3nt: TGTGCCTGGAGTGGACTAGGGGTGGGGGAGCAGTTCTTC
CDR3aa: CAWSGLGVGEQFF

abundance: NA
d_gene: TRBD2
j_gene: TRBJ2-1
v_gene: TRBV4-2
CDR3nt: TGTGCCAGCAGCCAAGAAGGACTAGCGGGGGATTACAATGAGCAGTTCTTC
CDR3aa: CASSQEGLAGDYNEQFF